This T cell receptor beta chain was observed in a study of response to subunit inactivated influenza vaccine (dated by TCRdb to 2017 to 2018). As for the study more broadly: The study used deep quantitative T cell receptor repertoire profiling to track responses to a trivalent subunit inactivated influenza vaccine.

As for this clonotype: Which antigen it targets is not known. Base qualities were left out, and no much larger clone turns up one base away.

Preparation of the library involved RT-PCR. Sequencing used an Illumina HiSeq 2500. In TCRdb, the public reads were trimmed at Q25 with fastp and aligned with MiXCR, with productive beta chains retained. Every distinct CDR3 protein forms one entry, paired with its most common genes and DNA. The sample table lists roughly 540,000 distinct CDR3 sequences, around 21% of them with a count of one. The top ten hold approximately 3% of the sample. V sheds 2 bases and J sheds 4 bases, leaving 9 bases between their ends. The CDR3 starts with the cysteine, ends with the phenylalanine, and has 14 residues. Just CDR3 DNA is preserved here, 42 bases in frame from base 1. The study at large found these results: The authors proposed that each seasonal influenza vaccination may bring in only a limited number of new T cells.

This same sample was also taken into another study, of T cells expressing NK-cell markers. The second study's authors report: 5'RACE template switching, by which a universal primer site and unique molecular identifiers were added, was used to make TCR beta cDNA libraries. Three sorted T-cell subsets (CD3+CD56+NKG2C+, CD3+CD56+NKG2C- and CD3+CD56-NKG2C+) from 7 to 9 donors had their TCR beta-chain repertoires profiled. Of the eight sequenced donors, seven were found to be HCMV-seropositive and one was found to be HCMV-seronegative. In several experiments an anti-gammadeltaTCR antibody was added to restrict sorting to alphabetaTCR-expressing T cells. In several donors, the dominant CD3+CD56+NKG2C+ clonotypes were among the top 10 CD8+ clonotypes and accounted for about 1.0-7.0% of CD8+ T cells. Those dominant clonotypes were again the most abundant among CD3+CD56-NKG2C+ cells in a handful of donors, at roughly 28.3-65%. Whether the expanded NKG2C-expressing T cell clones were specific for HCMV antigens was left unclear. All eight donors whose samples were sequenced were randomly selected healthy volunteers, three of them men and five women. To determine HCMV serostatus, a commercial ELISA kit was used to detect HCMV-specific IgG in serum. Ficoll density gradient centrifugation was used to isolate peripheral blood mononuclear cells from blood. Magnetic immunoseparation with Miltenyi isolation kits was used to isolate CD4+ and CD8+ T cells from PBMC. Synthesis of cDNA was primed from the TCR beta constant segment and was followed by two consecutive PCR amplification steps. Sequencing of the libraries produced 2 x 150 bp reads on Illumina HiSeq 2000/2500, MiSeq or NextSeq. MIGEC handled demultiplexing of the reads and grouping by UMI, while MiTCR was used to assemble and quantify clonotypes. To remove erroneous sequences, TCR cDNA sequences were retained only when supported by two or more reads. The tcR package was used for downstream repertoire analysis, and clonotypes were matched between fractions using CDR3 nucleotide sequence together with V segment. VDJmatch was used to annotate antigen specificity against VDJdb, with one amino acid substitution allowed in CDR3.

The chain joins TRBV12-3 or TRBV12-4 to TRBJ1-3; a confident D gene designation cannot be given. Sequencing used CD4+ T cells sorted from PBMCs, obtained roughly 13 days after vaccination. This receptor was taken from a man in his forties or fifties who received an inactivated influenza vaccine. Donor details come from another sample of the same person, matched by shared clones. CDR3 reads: CASSLLTSGNTIYF. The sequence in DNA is TGTGCCAGCAGTTTATTAACCTCAGGAAACACCATATATTTT.